The entry below gives a single T cell receptor beta chain sequence along with its context. Its target is unknown. V lost 1 base and J lost 3; bases outside the gene matches: 12. Germline V lookup: CDR1 SGHRS, CDR2 YFSETQ. This CDR3 has 18 residues. These data originate in a study of shared clonotypes between healthy human individuals. Study-wide results and limits: Generally, naive subsets (rather than memory subsets) showed larger estimated richness.

None of the donors, who were healthy HIV-negative adults, had recently had acute infections or vaccinations. The investigators split CD4+ cells into a CD45RA+ naive subset and a CD45RA-negative memory subset. Several immunoSEQ plates held equal portions of the genomic DNA taken from each subset. TCRdb keeps only in-frame clones here, not all; method: immunoSEQ multiplex PCR. The table has under 650,000 clones, 90% to 96% seen once. Sequencing was carried out using naive CD4+ T cells sorted from blood. Specified subset: CD45RA+ positively selected. The V call is TRBV5-1, the J call TRBJ2-2; 7 bases align to TRBD1. This sequence was found in a woman in her 30s in good health. The DNA for the CDR3 is TGCGCCAGCAGCTTGTGGGGGACAGTCGTTGTGGACACCGGGGAGCTGTTTTTT. Translated, it gives CASSLWGTVVVDTGELFF.